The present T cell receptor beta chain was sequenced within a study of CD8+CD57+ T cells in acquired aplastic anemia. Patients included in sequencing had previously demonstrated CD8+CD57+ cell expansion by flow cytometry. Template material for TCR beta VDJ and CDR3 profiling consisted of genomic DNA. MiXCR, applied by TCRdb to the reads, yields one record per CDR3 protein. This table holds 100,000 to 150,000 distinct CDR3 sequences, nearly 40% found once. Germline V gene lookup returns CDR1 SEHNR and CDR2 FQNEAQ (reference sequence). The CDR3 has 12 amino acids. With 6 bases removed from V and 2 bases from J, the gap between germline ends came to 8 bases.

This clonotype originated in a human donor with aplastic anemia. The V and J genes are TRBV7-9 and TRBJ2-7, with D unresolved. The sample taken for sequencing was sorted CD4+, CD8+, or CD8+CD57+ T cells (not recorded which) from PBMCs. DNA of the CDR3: TGTGCCAGCAGTCCAAACCCCTACGAGCAGTACTTC. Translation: CASSPNPYEQYF.